This T cell receptor (beta chain) was identified in a study of preoperative IRX-2 immunotherapy in early breast cancer. Indicated treatment: preoperative locoregional IRX-2 cytokine immunotherapy. This phase Ib study tested locoregional IRX-2 cytokine immunotherapy given before surgery. The CDR3 is made up of 15 amino acids. Trimming took 2 bases from V and 4 from J, leaving 15 bases between them. The germline V gene encodes CDR1 SGHRS and CDR2 YFSETQ. This clone is a singleton in its sample. The assay was immunoSEQ multiplex PCR, and TCRdb's table has in-frame clones only and misses some. The sample holds about 45,000 clones, 70% to 80% seen once.

The sequences come from tumor tissue, collected after IRX-2 immunotherapy. V is TRBV5-1 and J is TRBJ2-5; weak D call: TRBD2 (5 bases). This TCR was sampled from a human donor with breast cancer. CDR3 protein: CASSLAGSAGETQYF. The CDR3 DNA follows: TGCGCCAGCAGCTTAGCCGGGTCGGCGGGAGAGACCCAGTACTTC.